A selection of T cell receptor beta chains follows, all from one sample in a study of regulatory T cells in long-lasting Graves disease. MiXCR, run by TCRdb on the multiplex PCR reads, gives a single entry per CDR3 protein. The sample yields around 360,000 distinct CDR3 sequences, around 15% seen once. This same sample was also taken into another study, of T cells in Graves' hyperthyroidism and ophthalmopathy.

Specimen: peripheral blood mononuclear cells (PBMCs), collected at new diagnosis, from a patient treated with antithyroid drugs. All receptors derive from a woman aged 18-29 years with Graves disease. Each CDR3 is given with its conserved first and last residue. D genes are given only for firm matches. The size field is filled for only some rows; it gives once, few, many or a size class.

J gene	clone size	V gene	D gene	CDR3 protein	CDR3 DNA
TRBJ1-1	many	TRBV9	TRBD1	CASSEGASTEAFF	TGTGCCAGCAGTGAGGGGGCGAGCACTGAAGCTTTCTTT
TRBJ2-3	many	TRBV6-2/TRBV6-3	TRBD2	CASSETGTSGDPSTDTQYF	TGTGCCAGCAGTGAAACCGGGACTAGCGGGGACCCTAGCACAGATACGCAGTATTTT
TRBJ1-6	-	TRBV14	-	CASSETRSPLHF	TGTGCCAGCAGCGAGACCAGGTCACCCCTCCACTTT
TRBJ2-2	-	TRBV15	TRBD1	CATSRDRGSGELFF	TGTGCCACCAGTCGGGACAGGGGATCCGGGGAGCTGTTTTTT
TRBJ1-1	-	TRBV7-9	-	CASSLGRAEAFF	TGTGCCAGCAGCTTAGGCAGGGCTGAAGCTTTCTTT
TRBJ2-3	many	TRBV7-9	-	CASSPGGVTDTQYF	TGTGCCAGCAGCCCGGGCGGCGTCACAGATACGCAGTATTTT
TRBJ2-2	many	TRBV5-1	-	CASSFAGATGELFF	TGCGCCAGCAGCTTTGCAGGGGCAACCGGGGAGCTGTTTTTT
TRBJ1-1	-	TRBV18	-	CASSLDRSEAFF	TGTGCCAGCTCACTTGATCGGTCTGAAGCTTTCTTT
TRBJ1-3	-	TRBV28	-	CASSYPGGRRGNTIYF	TGTGCCAGCAGCTACCCCGGGGGGCGTAGAGGAAACACCATATATTTT
TRBJ2-5	many	TRBV30	-	CAWKKGGLAKETQYF	TGTGCCTGGAAGAAGGGCGGACTCGCAAAAGAGACCCAGTACTTC
TRBJ1-3	-	TRBV4-1	-	CASSQDTEGNTIYF	TGCGCCAGCAGCCAAGATACGGAAGGAAACACCATATATTTT
TRBJ2-7	-	TRBV5-1	-	CASSLPGSSYEQYF	TGCGCCAGCAGCTTACCAGGTAGCTCCTACGAGCAGTACTTC
TRBJ2-7	many	TRBV29-1	TRBD2	CSAGDYTYEQYF	TGCAGCGCGGGGGACTACACCTACGAGCAGTACTTC
TRBJ1-6	many	TRBV6-2/TRBV6-3	-	CASSQSVVAAQALHF	TGTGCCAGCAGCCAATCAGTCGTGGCAGCCCAGGCCCTCCACTTT
TRBJ1-1	few	TRBV5-4	TRBD1	CASSSLTGRGSSF	TGTGCCAGCAGCTCCTTGACAGGGCGGGGGAGCTCATTT
TRBJ2-7	many	TRBV12-3/TRBV12-4	TRBD1	CASSPRTGVLTEQYF	TGTGCCAGCAGTCCCCGGACAGGGGTGTTAACCGAGCAGTACTTC
TRBJ2-7	many	TRBV4-2	TRBD1	CASSQGGRGLNEQYF	TGTGCCAGCAGCCAAGGGGGCAGGGGGTTAAACGAGCAGTACTTC
TRBJ1-5	few	TRBV2	-	CASSDRESQPQHF	TGTGCCAGCAGTGACCGGGAGAGTCAGCCCCAGCATTTT
TRBJ2-1	-	TRBV10-3	TRBD2	CAISGLAGVPNEQFF	TGTGCCATCTCTGGACTAGCGGGAGTGCCGAATGAGCAGTTCTTC
TRBJ1-2	few	TRBV18	-	CASSLPGSGNYGYTF	TGTGCCAGCTCCCTACCAGGCAGTGGTAACTATGGCTACACCTTC
TRBJ2-7	few	TRBV29-1	-	CSGGKDKTYEQYF	TGCAGCGGGGGAAAGGACAAGACCTACGAGCAGTACTTC
TRBJ2-6	many	TRBV10-3	-	CAISEPSGANVLTF	TGTGCCATCAGTGAGCCCTCTGGGGCCAACGTCCTGACTTTC
TRBJ2-3	many	TRBV18	-	CASSFRGQNTDTQYF	TGTGCCAGCTCCTTTCGGGGGCAGAACACAGATACGCAGTATTTT
TRBJ2-2	many	TRBV5-1	-	CASSFTIANTGELFF	TGCGCCAGCAGCTTTACAATCGCGAACACCGGGGAGCTGTTTTTT
TRBJ2-5	many	TRBV6-1	-	CASSERASFLTVTQYF	TGTGCCAGCAGTGAACGGGCTAGCTTTCTGACGGTGACCCAGTACTTC
TRBJ2-7	many	TRBV6-1	-	CASMRGFSSYEQYF	TGTGCCAGCATGAGAGGGTTTAGCTCCTACGAGCAGTACTTC
TRBJ1-1	many	TRBV7-3	-	CASSPRGGTNTEAFF	TGTGCCAGCAGCCCCAGGGGAGGCACGAACACTGAAGCTTTCTTT
TRBJ2-5	many	TRBV11-1	-	CASSPRGAGETQYF	TGTGCCAGCAGCCCGAGGGGAGCCGGAGAGACCCAGTACTTC
TRBJ2-3	-	TRBV6-1	-	CASSEMGGFADTQYF	TGTGCCAGCAGTGAAATGGGGGGTTTTGCAGATACGCAGTATTTT
TRBJ1-6	few	TRBV6-1	-	CASSRSRGNSPLHF	TGTGCCAGCAGTCGCTCCAGGGGTAATTCACCCCTCCACTTT
TRBJ2-7	few	TRBV28	TRBD1	CASSLQSGGLEQYF	TGTGCCAGCAGTTTGCAATCAGGGGGCCTCGAGCAGTACTTC
TRBJ2-5	many	TRBV19	TRBD2	CASSMQGLRSGGQETQYF	TGTGCCAGTAGTATGCAGGGTCTGAGAAGCGGGGGGCAAGAGACCCAGTACTTC
TRBJ2-1	many	TRBV2	-	CASRRASSYNEQFF	TGTGCCAGCAGAAGGGCCAGCTCCTACAATGAGCAGTTCTTC
TRBJ1-2	-	TRBV6-4	-	CASSYSRGAGVGYTF	TGTGCCAGCAGTTACTCTCGGGGGGCAGGGGTTGGCTACACCTTC
TRBJ2-7	many	TRBV4-2	TRBD2	CASSHGLANEQYF	TGTGCCAGCAGCCACGGACTAGCGAACGAGCAGTACTTC
TRBJ2-1	many	TRBV12-3/TRBV12-4	-	CASSFPAQYNEQFF	TGTGCCAGCAGTTTCCCCGCACAATACAATGAGCAGTTCTTC
TRBJ1-2	few	TRBV5-1	TRBD1	CASSAPDRGSGYTF	TGCGCCAGCAGCGCCCCGGACAGGGGCTCTGGCTACACCTTC
TRBJ2-1	-	TRBV6-5	-	CASSYLRGVTEQFF	TGTGCCAGCAGTTACTTGAGAGGGGTTACTGAGCAGTTCTTC
TRBJ2-7	many	TRBV2	TRBD1	CAIATTGQGGIGGYEQYF	TGTGCCATCGCCACCACCGGACAGGGAGGAATTGGGGGCTACGAGCAGTACTTC